The clone carrying this T cell receptor beta chain was observed a few times. The CDR3 extends over 17 amino acids. From germline, CDR1 is MNHEY and CDR2 SVGEGT. V gave up 0 bases and J gave up 4 bases, with 19 bases separating them. This record comes from a study of spatial heterogeneity in lung cancer. Documented time point: blood at routine non-recurrence follow-up after resection. The authors sequenced whole RNA from tumor, nontumor lung or frozen PBMC without sorting. TCRdb ran MiXCR on the 5' RACE reads and lists one entry per CDR3 protein. The sample records some 120,000 distinct CDR3 sequences, 9% to 15% being singletons.

V gene TRBV6-2 or TRBV6-3 combines with J gene TRBJ2-7, with D unresolved. The source is a male donor with early-stage non-small cell lung cancer. The sequenced sample was PBMCs, obtained at follow-up. The CDR3: CASSYSMYHEFQYEQYF. CDR3 nucleotide sequence: TGTGCCAGCAGTTACTCGATGTATCATGAATTTCAGTACGAGCAGTACTTC.